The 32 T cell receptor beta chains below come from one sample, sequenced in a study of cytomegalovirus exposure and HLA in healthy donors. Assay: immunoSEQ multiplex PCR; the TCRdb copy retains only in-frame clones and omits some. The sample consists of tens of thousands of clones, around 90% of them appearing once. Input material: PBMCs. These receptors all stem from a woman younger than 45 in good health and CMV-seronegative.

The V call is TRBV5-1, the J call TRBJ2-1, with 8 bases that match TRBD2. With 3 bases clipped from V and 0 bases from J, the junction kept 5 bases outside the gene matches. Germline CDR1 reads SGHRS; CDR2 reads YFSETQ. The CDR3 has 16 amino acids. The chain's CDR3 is CASSWGREASYNEQFF. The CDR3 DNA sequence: TGCGCCAGCAGCTGGGGGCGGGAGGCCTCCTACAATGAGCAGTTCTTC. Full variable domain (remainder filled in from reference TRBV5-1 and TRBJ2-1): KAGVTQTPRYLIKTRGQQVTLSCSPISGHRSVSWYQQTPGQGLQFLFEYFSETQRNKGNFPGRFSGRQFSNSRSEMNVSTLELGDSALYLCASSWGREASYNEQFFGPGTRLTVL.

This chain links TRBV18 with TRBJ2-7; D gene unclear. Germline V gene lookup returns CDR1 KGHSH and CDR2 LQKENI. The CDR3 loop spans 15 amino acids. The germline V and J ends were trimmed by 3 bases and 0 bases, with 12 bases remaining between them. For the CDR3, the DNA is TGTGCCAGCTCACCCTCTTCCTACCTCTCCTACGAGCAGTACTTC. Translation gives CASSPSSYLSYEQYF.

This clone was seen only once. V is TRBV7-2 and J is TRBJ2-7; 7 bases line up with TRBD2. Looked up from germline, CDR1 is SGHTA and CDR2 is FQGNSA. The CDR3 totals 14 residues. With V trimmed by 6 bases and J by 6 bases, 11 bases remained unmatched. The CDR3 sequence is CASRVGGSSGEQYF. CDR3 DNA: TGTGCCAGCAGGGTCGGGGGGTCCTCGGGCGAGCAGTACTTC.

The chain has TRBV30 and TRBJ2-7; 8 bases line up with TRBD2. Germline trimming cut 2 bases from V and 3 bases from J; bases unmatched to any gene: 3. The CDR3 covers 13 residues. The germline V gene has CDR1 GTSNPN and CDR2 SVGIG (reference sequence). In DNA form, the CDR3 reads TGTGCCTGGAGTTTCCTAGCGGGCTACGAGCAGTACTTC. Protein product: CAWSFLAGYEQYF.

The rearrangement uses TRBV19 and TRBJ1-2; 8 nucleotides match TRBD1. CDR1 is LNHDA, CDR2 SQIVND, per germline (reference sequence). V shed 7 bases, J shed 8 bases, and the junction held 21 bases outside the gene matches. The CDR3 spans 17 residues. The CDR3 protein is CASNPLSKGRGQRGYTF. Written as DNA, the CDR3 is TGTGCCAGTAACCCTTTGAGTAAGGGCAGGGGGCAACGGGGCTACACCTTC.

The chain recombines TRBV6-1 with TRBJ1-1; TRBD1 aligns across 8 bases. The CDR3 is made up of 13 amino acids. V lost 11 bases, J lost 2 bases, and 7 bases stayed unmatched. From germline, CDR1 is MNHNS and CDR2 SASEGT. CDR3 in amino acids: CAVHQGANTEAFF. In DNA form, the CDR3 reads TGTGCCGTACATCAGGGGGCAAACACTGAAGCTTTCTTT.

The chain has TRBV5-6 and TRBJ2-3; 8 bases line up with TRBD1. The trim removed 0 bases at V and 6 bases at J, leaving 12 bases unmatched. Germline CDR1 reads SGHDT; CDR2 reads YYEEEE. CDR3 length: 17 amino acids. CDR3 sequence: CASSLGLARGRGDTQYF. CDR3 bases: TGTGCCAGCAGCTTGGGTTTAGCCAGGGGGCGCGGGGATACGCAGTATTTT.

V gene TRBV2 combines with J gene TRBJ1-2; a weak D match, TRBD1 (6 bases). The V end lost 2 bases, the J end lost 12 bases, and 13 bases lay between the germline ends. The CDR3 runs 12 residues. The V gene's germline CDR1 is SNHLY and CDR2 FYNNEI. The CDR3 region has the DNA TGTGCCAGCAGTGAACCTGGGGGCGCCCACACCTTC. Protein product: CASSEPGGAHTF. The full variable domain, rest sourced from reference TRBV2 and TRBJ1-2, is EPEVTQTPSHQVTQMGQEVILRCVPISNHLYFYWYRQILGQKVEFLVSFYNNEISEKSEIFDDQFSVERPDGSNFTLKIRSTKLEDSAMYFCASSEPGGAHTFGSGTRLTVV.

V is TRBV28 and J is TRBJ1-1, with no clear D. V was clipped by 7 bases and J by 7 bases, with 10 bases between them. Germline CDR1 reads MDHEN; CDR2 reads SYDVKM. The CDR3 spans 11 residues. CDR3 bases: TGTGCCAGCATTAAGCATAGTGAAGCTTTCTTT. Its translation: CASIKHSEAFF.

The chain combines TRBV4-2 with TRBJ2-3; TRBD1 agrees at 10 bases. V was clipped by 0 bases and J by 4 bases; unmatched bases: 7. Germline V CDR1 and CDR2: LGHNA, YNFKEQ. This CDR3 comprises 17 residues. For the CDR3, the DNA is TGTGCCAGCAGCCAAGACGTCCGGGACAGGGGCCCAGATACGCAGTATTTT. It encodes CASSQDVRDRGPDTQYF.

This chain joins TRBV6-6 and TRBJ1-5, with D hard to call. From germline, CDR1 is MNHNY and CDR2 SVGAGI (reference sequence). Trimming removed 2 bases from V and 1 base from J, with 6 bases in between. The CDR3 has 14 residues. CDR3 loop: CASSYPESNQPQHF. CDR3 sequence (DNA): TGTGCCAGCAGTTACCCAGAAAGCAATCAGCCCCAGCATTTT.

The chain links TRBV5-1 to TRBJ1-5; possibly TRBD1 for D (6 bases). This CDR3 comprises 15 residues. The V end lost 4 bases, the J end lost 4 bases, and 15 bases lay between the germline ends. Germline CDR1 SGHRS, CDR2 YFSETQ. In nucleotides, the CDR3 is TGCGCCAGCAGCCCTCTGGGGGCCGGGAATCAGCCCCAGCATTTT. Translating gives CASSPLGAGNQPQHF.

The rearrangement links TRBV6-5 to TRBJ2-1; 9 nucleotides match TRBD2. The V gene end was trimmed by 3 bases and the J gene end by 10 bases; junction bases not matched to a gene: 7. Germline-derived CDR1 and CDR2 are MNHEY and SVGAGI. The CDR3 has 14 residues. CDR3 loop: CASSYAGGLREQFF. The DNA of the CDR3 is TGTGCCAGCAGTTATGCGGGAGGGCTTAGGGAGCAGTTCTTC.

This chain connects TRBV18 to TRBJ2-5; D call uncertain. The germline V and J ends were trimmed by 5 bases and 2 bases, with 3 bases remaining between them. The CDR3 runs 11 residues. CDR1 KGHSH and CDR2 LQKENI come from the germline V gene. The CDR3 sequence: CASSSQETQYF. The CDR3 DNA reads TGTGCCAGCTCATCTCAAGAGACCCAGTACTTC.

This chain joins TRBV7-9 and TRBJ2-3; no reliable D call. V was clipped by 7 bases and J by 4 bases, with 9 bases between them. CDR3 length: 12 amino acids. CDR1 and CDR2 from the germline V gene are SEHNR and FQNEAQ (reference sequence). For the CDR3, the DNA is TGTGCCAGCACCTTGATAGCAGATACGCAGTATTTT. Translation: CASTLIADTQYF. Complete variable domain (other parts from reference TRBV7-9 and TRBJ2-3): DTGVSQNPRHKITKRGQNVTFRCDPISEHNRLYWYRQTLGQGPEFLTYFQNEAQLEKSRLLSDRFSAERPKGSFSTLEIQRTEQGDSAMYLCASTLIADTQYFGPGTRLTVL.

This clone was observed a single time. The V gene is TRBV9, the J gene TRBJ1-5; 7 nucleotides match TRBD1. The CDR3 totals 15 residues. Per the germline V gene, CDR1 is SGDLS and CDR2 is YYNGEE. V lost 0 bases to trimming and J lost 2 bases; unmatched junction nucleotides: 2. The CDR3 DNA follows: TGTGCCAGCAGCGTAGGTACAGGGGGCAATCAGCCCCAGCATTTT. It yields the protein CASSVGTGGNQPQHF.

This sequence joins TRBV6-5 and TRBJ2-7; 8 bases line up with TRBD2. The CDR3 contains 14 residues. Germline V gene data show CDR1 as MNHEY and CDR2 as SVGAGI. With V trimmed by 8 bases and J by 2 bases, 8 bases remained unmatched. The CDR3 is CASGQAGEAYEQYF. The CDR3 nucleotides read TGTGCCAGCGGTCAAGCGGGAGAGGCCTACGAGCAGTACTTC.

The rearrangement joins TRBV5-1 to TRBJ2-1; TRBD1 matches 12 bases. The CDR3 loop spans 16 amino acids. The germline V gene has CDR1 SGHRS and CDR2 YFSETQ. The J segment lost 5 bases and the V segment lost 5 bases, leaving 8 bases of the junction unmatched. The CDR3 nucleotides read TGCGCCAGCAGTTTAGGCGGGACAGGGGGCAACAATGAGCAGTTCTTC. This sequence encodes CASSLGGTGGNNEQFF.

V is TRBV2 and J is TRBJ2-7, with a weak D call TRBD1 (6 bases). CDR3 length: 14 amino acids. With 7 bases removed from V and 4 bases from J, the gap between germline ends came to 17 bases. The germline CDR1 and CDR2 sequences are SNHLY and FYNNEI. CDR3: CASTLRTVRYEQYF. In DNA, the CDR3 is TGTGCCAGCACTTTAAGGACAGTGAGATACGAGCAGTACTTC.

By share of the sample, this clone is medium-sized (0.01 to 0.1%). The DNA for the CDR3 is TGTGCCAGCAGCTTAGAACGGGGAGGGGGCTCCTACGAGCAGTACTTC. This sequence encodes CASSLERGGGSYEQYF. The chain employs TRBV11-3 and TRBJ2-7; TRBD2 is a possible D gene (7 bases). The CDR3 is made up of 16 amino acids. With 0 bases removed from V and 0 bases from J, the gap between germline ends came to 12 bases. Germline V lookup: CDR1 SGHNT, CDR2 YENEEA. The full variable domain, with the rest looked up from reference TRBV11-3 and TRBJ2-7, is EAGVVQSPRYKIIEKKQPVAFWCNPISGHNTLYWYLQNLGQGPELLIRYENEEAVDDSQLPKDRFSAERLKGVDSTLKIQPAELGDSAVYLCASSLERGGGSYEQYFGPGTRLTVT.

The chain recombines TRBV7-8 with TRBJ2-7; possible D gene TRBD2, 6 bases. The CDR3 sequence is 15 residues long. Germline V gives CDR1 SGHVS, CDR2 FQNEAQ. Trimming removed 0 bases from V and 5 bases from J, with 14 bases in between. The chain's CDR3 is CASSLAWGERDEQYF. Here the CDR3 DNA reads TGTGCCAGCAGCTTAGCGTGGGGGGAACGGGACGAGCAGTACTTC.

The CDR3 DNA is TGTGCCACCAGCCCGACTAGTCCCGCCTTGGATACGCAGTATTTT. Protein product: CATSPTSPALDTQYF. This rearrangement joins TRBV15 to TRBJ2-3; D might be TRBD2 (6 bases). V lost 5 bases to trimming and J lost 6 bases, with 18 bases between them. There are 15 residues in the CDR3. Germline CDR1 LNHNV, CDR2 YYDKDF (reference sequence).

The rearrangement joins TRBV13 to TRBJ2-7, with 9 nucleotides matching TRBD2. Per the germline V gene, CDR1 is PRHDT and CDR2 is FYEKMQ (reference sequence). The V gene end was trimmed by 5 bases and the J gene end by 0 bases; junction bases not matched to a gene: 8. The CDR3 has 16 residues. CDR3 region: CASSKRLAVPSYEQYF. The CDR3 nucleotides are TGTGCCAGCAGCAAACGACTAGCGGTACCCTCCTACGAGCAGTACTTC.

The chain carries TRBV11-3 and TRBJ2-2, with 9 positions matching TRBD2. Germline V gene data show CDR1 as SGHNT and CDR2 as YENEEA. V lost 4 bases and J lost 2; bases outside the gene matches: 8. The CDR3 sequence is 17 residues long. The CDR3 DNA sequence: TGTGCCAGCAGCTCCCTTAGCGGGAGAGGCAACACCGGGGAGCTGTTTTTT. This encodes CASSSLSGRGNTGELFF.

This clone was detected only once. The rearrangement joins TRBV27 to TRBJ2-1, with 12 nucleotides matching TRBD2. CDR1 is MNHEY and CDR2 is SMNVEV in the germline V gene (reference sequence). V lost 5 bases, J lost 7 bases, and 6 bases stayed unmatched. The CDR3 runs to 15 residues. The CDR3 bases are TGTGCCAGCAGTGAGGGACTAGCGGGTTTTAATGAGCAGTTCTTC. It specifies CASSEGLAGFNEQFF.

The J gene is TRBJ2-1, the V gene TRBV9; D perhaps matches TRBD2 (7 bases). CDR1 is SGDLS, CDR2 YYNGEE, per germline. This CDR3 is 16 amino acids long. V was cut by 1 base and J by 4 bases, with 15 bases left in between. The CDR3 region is CASSVQGGVLYNEQFF. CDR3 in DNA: TGTGCCAGCAGCGTACAAGGGGGGGTCCTTTACAATGAGCAGTTCTTC.

As DNA, the CDR3 is TGTGCCAGCAGCTTGAGACAGGAGATGAACACCGGGGAGCTGTTTTTT. It specifies CASSLRQEMNTGELFF. The genes are TRBV9 and TRBJ2-2, with D possibly being TRBD1 (6 bases). This CDR3 has 16 amino acids. Germline values: CDR1 SGDLS, CDR2 YYNGEE. The V end was cut by 4 bases, the J end by 1 base, with 14 bases between.

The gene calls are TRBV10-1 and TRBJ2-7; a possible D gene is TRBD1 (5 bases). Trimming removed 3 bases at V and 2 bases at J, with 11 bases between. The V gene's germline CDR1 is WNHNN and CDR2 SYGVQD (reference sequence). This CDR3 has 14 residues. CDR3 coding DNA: TGCGCCAGCAGTGAAAAGACAGATACCTACGAGCAGTACTTC. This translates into CASSEKTDTYEQYF.

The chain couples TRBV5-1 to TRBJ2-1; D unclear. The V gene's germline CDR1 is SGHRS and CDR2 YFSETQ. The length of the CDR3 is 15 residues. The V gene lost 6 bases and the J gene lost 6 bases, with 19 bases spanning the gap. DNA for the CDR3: TGCGCCAGCACCTATGGGTCGGGTCTTCTCAATGAGCAGTTCTTC. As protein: CASTYGSGLLNEQFF.

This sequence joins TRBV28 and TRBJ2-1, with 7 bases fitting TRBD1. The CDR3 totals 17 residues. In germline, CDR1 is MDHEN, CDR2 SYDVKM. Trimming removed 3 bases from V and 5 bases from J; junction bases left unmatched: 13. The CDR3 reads CASSFRLGDSDHNEQFF. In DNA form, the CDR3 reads TGTGCCAGCAGTTTTAGGCTTGGGGACAGCGATCACAATGAGCAGTTCTTC.

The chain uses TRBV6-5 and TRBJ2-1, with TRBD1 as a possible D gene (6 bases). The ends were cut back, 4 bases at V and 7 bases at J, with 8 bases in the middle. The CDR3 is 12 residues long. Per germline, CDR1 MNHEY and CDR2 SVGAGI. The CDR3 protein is CASSFGQNEQFF. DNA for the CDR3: TGTGCCAGCAGTTTTGGACAGAATGAGCAGTTCTTC.

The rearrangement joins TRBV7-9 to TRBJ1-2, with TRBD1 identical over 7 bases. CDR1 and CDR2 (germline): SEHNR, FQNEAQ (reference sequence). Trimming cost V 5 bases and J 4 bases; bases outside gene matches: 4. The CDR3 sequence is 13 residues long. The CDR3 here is CASSRGTVYGYTF. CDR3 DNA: TGTGCCAGCAGCAGGGGGACAGTCTATGGCTACACCTTC.